The 20 T cell receptor beta chains below were found in one sample sequenced in a study of cytomegalovirus exposure and HLA in healthy donors. The PCR made use of 60 Vbeta and 13 Jbeta primers. Clones were sequenced by immunoSEQ multiplex PCR, and TCRdb holds only the in-frame ones, with some missing. The table includes over 75,000 clones, 84% detected once. What was sequenced was PBMCs. These receptors all come from a woman between 18 and 30 years old in good health and CMV-seropositive.

The chain combines TRBV7-9 with TRBJ1-5, with TRBD1 matching 8 bases. CDR3 length: 15 residues. The V gene's germline CDR1 is SEHNR and CDR2 FQNEAQ (reference sequence). V shed 5 bases and J 7 bases; nucleotides not matched to a gene: 10. The chain's CDR3 is CASSHHSGGRQPQHF. CDR3 sequence (DNA): TGTGCCAGCAGCCACCACTCAGGGGGCAGACAGCCCCAGCATTTT.

This clone came up a few times. The rearrangement joins TRBV5-1 to TRBJ2-2; D is unclear. The germline CDR1 and CDR2 sequences are SGHRS and YFSETQ. The germline V and J ends were trimmed by 1 base and 3 bases, with 4 bases remaining between them. CDR3 length: 13 amino acids. As DNA, the CDR3 is TGCGCCAGCAGCTTGTGGCACACCGGGGAGCTGTTTTTT. Amino acids: CASSLWHTGELFF.

This chain joins TRBV6-1 and TRBJ2-6, with D unresolved. The V gene lost 4 bases and the J gene lost 4 bases, with 11 bases spanning the gap. The CDR3 totals 15 residues. Per germline, CDR1 MNHNS and CDR2 SASEGT. The CDR3 region has the DNA TGTGCCAGCAGTGGCCAGGTTACGGGGGCCAACGTCCTGACTTTC. This codes for CASSGQVTGANVLTF.

The chain uses TRBV2 and TRBJ2-3; 13 positions agree with TRBD2. With V trimmed by 8 bases and J by 3 bases, 5 bases remained unmatched. Germline V CDR1 and CDR2: SNHLY, FYNNEI. This CDR3 has 15 residues. The CDR3 DNA reads TGTGCCAGCCAAGGGACTAGCGGGACAACAGATACGCAGTATTTT. It is translated as CASQGTSGTTDTQYF.

A remark on this clone: A junction end diverges from the germline sequence, so it may reflect a read error. This chain uses TRBV7-7 with TRBJ2-5; 14 bases align to TRBD2. In germline, CDR1 is SSHAT, CDR2 FNYEAQ (reference sequence). The CDR3 covers 18 residues. The CDR3 nucleotides read TGTGCTAGCAGTCCCGGGACTAGCGGGAGAGGGGGCCAAGAGACCCAGTACTTC. Protein sequence: CASSPGTSGRGGQETQYF.

The chain uses TRBV2 and TRBJ1-2; D gene ambiguous. Trimming cost V 7 bases and J 5 bases, with 23 bases left between them. The CDR3 is 16 residues long. Germline-derived CDR1 and CDR2 are SNHLY and FYNNEI. The CDR3 is CASNPGPGFNVYGYTF. The CDR3 region has the DNA TGTGCCAGCAACCCGGGCCCGGGGTTCAATGTGTATGGCTACACCTTC. Together with reference TRBV2 and TRBJ1-2, the CDR3 gives the full variable domain: EPEVTQTPSHQVTQMGQEVILRCVPISNHLYFYWYRQILGQKVEFLVSFYNNEISEKSEIFDDQFSVERPDGSNFTLKIRSTKLEDSAMYFCASNPGPGFNVYGYTFGSGTRLTVV.

The V call is TRBV9, the J call TRBJ2-3; the D gene is possibly TRBD2 (7 bases). V was pared by 0 bases and J by 0 bases, with 26 bases between. The CDR3 length is 21 residues. Germline V gene lookup returns CDR1 SGDLS and CDR2 YYNGEE. Written as DNA, the CDR3 is TGTGCCAGCAGCGTAGACTCTAGGGGGGGGCGCCGTACGCGCAGCACAGATACGCAGTATTTT. This translates into CASSVDSRGGRRTRSTDTQYF.

The chain has TRBV25-1 and TRBJ1-3, with D uncertain. Germline CDR1 MGHDK, CDR2 SYGVNS. Trimming pared 3 bases from V and 0 bases from J, leaving 9 bases between. The CDR3 sequence is 15 residues long. The CDR3 DNA sequence: TGTGCCAGCAGTGAGCCCTCCAGCTCTGGAAACACCATATATTTT. This codes for CASSEPSSSGNTIYF.

The chain joins TRBV5-6 to TRBJ2-1, with 7 bases matching TRBD1. J lost 15 bases, V lost 3 bases, and 9 bases had no gene match. From germline, CDR1 is SGHDT and CDR2 YYEEEE. The CDR3 runs 12 residues. The CDR3 DNA sequence: TGTGCCAGCAGCTCGACACAGGGGTTGCGGTTCTTC. It translates to CASSSTQGLRFF.

The gene calls are TRBV27 and TRBJ2-7, with D possibly being TRBD1 (5 bases). Germline V gene sequence: CDR1 MNHEY, CDR2 SMNVEV (reference sequence). V lost 4 bases to trimming and J lost 7 bases, with 14 bases between them. This CDR3 comprises 13 residues. The CDR3 DNA reads as TGTGCCAGCAGTTCGAACTTAGGGGTAGAGCAGTACTTC. Translated, it gives CASSSNLGVEQYF.

V and J are TRBV28 and TRBJ1-5; tentative D call: TRBD1 (6 bases). CDR3 length: 13 residues. V shed 5 bases and J shed 6 bases, with 11 bases lying between them. Germline values: CDR1 MDHEN, CDR2 SYDVKM. CDR3 sequence reads: CASSNTGSQPQHF. CDR3 DNA: TGTGCCAGCAGTAATACAGGGTCTCAGCCCCAGCATTTT.

The chain uses TRBV7-9 and TRBJ1-1, with D tentatively TRBD1 (5 bases). In germline, CDR1 is SEHNR, CDR2 FQNEAQ (reference sequence). CDR3 size: 13 residues. V lost 3 bases and J lost 4, with 9 bases in between. The chain's CDR3 is CASSFREATEAFF. In DNA, the CDR3 is TGTGCCAGCAGCTTCAGGGAGGCCACTGAAGCTTTCTTT.

The chain carries TRBV25-1 and TRBJ2-7; possibly TRBD1 for D (6 bases). CDR3 length: 14 amino acids. V was pared by 5 bases and J by 11 bases, with 22 bases between. The germline gives CDR1 MGHDK, CDR2 SYGVNS. The DNA for the CDR3 is TGTGCCAGCAGTCCCAAACAGGCAGGGGCGAGGGAGTACTTC. Translating gives CASSPKQAGAREYF.

At least ten counts were recorded for this clone. Additional DNA sequences in this sample encode the identical CDR3. V usage is TRBV5-4 and J usage is TRBJ2-5; TRBD1 aligns across 8 bases. In germline, CDR1 is SGHNT, CDR2 YYREEE (reference sequence). This CDR3 spans 14 amino acids. The V gene end was trimmed by 1 base and the J gene end by 5 bases; junction bases not matched to a gene: 4. CDR3 sequence (DNA): TGTGCCAGCAGCTTGCAGGGGGCGGAGGAGACCCAGTACTTC. It translates to CASSLQGAEETQYF.

The V gene is TRBV29-1, the J gene TRBJ2-2, with no clear D. The V gene lost 7 bases and the J gene lost 7 bases, with 7 bases spanning the gap. The CDR3 has 10 residues. Germline V gives CDR1 SQVTM, CDR2 ANQGSEA. The CDR3 nucleotides read TGCAGCGCCTGGCTCGGGGAGCTGTTTTTT. Translating gives CSAWLGELFF.

This clone was seen many times. Within the sample, other DNA sequences also encode this same CDR3. The chain combines TRBV5-1 with TRBJ1-4; the D gene is possibly TRBD1 (5 bases). V dropped 2 bases and J dropped 8 bases, with 13 bases sitting between them. The CDR3 loop spans 14 amino acids. CDR1 is SGHRS, CDR2 YFSETQ, per germline. As DNA, the CDR3 is TGCGCCAGCAGCTTTTTGGGGGGTTGGGAAAAACTGTTTTTT. It codes for CASSFLGGWEKLFF.

The V and J genes are TRBV5-4 and TRBJ1-2; D not certain. Germline V lookup: CDR1 SGHNT, CDR2 YYREEE (reference sequence). V was cut by 3 bases and J by 1 base, with 13 bases left in between. This CDR3 is built from 15 residues. The CDR3 region has the DNA TGTGCCAGCAGCTCCGACACCACCTTTAACTATGGCTACACCTTC. Residues: CASSSDTTFNYGYTF.

This clone was picked up one time. The V call is TRBV5-1, the J call TRBJ1-4, with TRBD1 matching over 7 bases. CDR3 length: 15 amino acids. The ends lost 4 bases at V and 7 bases at J; junction bases unmatched: 10. Germline V CDR1 and CDR2: SGHRS, YFSETQ. The CDR3 loop reads CASSPTGASIEKLFF. In DNA form, the CDR3 reads TGCGCCAGCAGCCCAACAGGGGCGAGTATTGAAAAACTGTTTTTT.

This clone was observed once. This chain links TRBV6-6 with TRBJ2-3; the match to TRBD1 covers 7 bases. Germline CDR1 MNHNY, CDR2 SVGAGI (reference sequence). V lost 5 bases, J lost 3 bases, and 11 bases stayed unmatched. There are 16 residues in the CDR3. CDR3 residues: CASSQSGGVRTDTQYF. In nucleotides, the CDR3 is TGTGCCAGCAGTCAGTCAGGGGGTGTTAGGACAGATACGCAGTATTTT.

J is TRBJ1-6 and V is TRBV6-5; D perhaps matches TRBD1 (5 bases). V dropped 7 bases and J dropped 7 bases, with 11 bases sitting between them. CDR3 size: 13 residues. Germline lookup yields CDR1 MNHEY and CDR2 SVGAGI. The CDR3 loop is CASTAGLNSPLHF. The CDR3 DNA reads TGTGCCAGCACTGCAGGGTTGAATTCACCCCTCCACTTT.